This T cell receptor beta chain came from a study of T cell responses to AZD1222 COVID-19 vaccine. Study-wide background: Samples with a second dose at about 4 or about 12 weeks were pooled together.

Profiling relied on immunoSEQ multiplex PCR, and the TCRdb table lists in-frame clones only, not all of them. The top ten clones hold approximately 1.5% of a sample with about 120,000 clones, 89% of them seen once. Overall study results and limits: Most donors were white British and more were female, and clonal diversity was possibly underestimated. Increased Spike-specific TCR breadth and depth were observed after two AZD1222 doses. There were vaccine-associated CD4 TCRs across spike, dominant at 160-218 and 743-854.

The CDR3 consists of 13 residues. CDR1 SGHRS and CDR2 YFSETQ come from the germline V gene. Trimming removed 2 bases from V and 3 bases from J, with 6 bases in between. Of note for this clone: What it recognizes is unknown. Other nucleotide sequences in the sample specify the same CDR3.

The input for sequencing was peripheral blood, taken on day 0 of AZD1222 vaccination. V and J are TRBV5-1 and TRBJ1-5, with D unresolved. The receptor comes from an adult in good health. CDR3 in amino acids: CASSLSDNQPQHF. CDR3 nucleotides: TGCGCCAGCAGCTTAAGCGACAATCAGCCCCAGCATTTT.